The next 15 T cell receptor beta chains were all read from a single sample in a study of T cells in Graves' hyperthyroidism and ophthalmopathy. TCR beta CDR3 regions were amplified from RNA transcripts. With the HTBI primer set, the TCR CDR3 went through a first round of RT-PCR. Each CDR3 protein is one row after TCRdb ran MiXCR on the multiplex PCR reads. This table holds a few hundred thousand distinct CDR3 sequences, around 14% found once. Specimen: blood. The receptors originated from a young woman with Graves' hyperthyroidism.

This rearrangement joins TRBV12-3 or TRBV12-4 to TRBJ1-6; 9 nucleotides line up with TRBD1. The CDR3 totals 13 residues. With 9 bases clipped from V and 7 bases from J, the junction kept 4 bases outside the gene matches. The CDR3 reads CASGTGLNSPLHF. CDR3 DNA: TGTGCCAGTGGGACAGGGCTAAATTCACCCCTCCACTTT.

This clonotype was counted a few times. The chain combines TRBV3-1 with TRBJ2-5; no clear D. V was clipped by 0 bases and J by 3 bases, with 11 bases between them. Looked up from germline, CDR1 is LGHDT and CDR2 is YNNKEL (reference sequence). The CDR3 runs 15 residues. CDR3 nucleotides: TGTGCCAGCAGCCAAGAAGGCAGGAGAAAAGAGACCCAGTACTTC. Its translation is CASSQEGRRKETQYF.

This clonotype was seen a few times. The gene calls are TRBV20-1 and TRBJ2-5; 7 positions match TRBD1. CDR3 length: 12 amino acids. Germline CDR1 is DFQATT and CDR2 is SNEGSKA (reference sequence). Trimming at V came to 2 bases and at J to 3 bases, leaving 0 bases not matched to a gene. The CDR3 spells CSARQGEETQYF. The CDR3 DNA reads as TGCAGTGCTAGACAGGGGGAAGAGACCCAGTACTTC.

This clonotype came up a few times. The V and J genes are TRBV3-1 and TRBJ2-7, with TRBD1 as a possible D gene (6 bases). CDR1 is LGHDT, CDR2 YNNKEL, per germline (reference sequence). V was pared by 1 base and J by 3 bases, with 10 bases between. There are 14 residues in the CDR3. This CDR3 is CASSQVGAIYEQYF. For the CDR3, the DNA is TGTGCCAGCAGCCAAGTGGGGGCAATCTACGAGCAGTACTTC.

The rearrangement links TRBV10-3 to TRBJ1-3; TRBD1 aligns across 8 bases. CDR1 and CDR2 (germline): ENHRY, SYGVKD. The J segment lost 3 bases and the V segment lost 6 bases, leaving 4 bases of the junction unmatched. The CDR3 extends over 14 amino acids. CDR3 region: CAISWTGNGNTIYF. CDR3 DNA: TGTGCCATCAGCTGGACAGGGAATGGAAACACCATATATTTT.

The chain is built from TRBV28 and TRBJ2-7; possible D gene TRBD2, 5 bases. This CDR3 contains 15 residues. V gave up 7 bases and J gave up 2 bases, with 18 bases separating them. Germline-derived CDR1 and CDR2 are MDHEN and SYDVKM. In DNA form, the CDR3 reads TGTGCCAGCACCCCACCCGTAAGGGAGCCCTACGAGCAGTACTTC. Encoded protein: CASTPPVREPYEQYF.

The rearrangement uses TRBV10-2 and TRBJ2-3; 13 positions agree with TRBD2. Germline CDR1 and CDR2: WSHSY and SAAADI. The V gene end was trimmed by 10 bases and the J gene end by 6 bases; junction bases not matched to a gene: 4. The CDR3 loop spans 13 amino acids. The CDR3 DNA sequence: TGCGCCACCGGACTAGCGGGAGCCGATACGCAGTATTTT. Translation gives CATGLAGADTQYF.

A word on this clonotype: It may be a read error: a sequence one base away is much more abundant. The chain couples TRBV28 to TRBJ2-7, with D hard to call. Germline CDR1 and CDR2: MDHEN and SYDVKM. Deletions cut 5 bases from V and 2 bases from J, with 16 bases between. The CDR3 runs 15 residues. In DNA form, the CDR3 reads TGTGCCAGCAGTCCCCCATTGGGCGCCCCCTACGAGCAGTACTTC. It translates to CASSPPLGAPYEQYF.

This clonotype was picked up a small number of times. The CDR3 spells CASSLIPDSMNTEAFF. DNA of the CDR3: TGTGCCAGCAGCCTTATTCCCGACAGCATGAACACTGAAGCTTTCTTT. J is TRBJ1-1 and V is TRBV5-8, with a tentative D call TRBD1 (5 bases). The CDR3 contains 16 residues. The germline V gene encodes CDR1 SGHTS and CDR2 YDEGEE. The V and J ends lost 4 bases and 0 bases respectively, with 16 bases between them.

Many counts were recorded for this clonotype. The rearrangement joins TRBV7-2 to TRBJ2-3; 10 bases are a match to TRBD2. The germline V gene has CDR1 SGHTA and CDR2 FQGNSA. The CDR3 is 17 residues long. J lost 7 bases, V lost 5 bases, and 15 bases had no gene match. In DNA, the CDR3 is TGTGCCAGCAGCCAGGGGACTAGCGAGGGGGGATCTAATACGCAGTATTTT. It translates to CASSQGTSEGGSNTQYF.

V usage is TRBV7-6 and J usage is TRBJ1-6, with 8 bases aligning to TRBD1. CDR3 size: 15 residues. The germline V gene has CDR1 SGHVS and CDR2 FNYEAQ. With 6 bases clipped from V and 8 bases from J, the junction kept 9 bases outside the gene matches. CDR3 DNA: TGTGCCAGCAGTTCCGCAGGGGGCGGCCATTCACCCCTCCACTTT. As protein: CASSSAGGGHSPLHF.

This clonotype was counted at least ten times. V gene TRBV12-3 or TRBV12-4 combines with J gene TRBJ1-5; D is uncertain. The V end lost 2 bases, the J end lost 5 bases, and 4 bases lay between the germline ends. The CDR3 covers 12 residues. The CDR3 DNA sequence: TGTGCCAGCAGTTTATGGGATCAGCCCCAGCATTTT. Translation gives CASSLWDQPQHF.

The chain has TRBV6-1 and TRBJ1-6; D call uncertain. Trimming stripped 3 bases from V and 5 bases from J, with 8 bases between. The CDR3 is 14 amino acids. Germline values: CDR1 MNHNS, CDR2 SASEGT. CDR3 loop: CASSDAPDNSPLHF. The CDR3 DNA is TGTGCCAGCAGTGACGCACCCGATAATTCACCCCTCCACTTT.

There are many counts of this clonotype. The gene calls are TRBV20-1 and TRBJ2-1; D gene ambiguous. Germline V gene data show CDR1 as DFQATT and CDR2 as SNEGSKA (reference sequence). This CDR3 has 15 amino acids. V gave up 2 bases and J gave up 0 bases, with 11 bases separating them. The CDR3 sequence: CSARLPGGSYNEQFF. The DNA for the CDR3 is TGCAGTGCTAGACTACCCGGCGGCTCCTACAATGAGCAGTTCTTC.

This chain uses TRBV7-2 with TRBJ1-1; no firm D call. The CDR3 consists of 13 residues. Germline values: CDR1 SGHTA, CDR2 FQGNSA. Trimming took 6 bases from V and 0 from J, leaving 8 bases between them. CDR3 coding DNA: TGTGCCAGCAGTAAACATATGAACACTGAAGCTTTCTTT. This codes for CASSKHMNTEAFF.